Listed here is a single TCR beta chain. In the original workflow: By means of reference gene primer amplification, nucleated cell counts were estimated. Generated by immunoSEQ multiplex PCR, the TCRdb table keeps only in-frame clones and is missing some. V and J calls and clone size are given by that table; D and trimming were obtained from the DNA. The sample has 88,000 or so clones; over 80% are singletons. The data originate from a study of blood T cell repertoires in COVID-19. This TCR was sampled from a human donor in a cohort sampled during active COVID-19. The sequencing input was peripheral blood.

The DNA for the CDR3 is TGTGCCAGCAGCCAAATCTCAGGGGAGGGTGAGCAGTTCTTC. This codes for CASSQISGEGEQFF. This chain uses TRBV16 with TRBJ2-1, with D perhaps TRBD2 (7 bases). CDR3 length: 14 amino acids. With 2 bases removed from V and 9 bases from J, the gap between germline ends came to 14 bases. CDR1 and CDR2 (germline): KGHSY, FQNENV.